The following is a TCR beta chain sequence with its context. Its matching antigen is unknown. Sampled while nominally healthy, donors likely had unrecorded immune exposures. These data belong to a study of cytomegalovirus exposure and HLA in healthy donors. Study results and limitations: A later analysis, which compared TCR beta chains of equal frequency, found the HLA-associated ones more clonally expanded. About 87% or about 30% of the time was how often most TCR beta V segments were productive, according to an earlier analysis.

Use of 60 Vbeta and 13 Jbeta primers characterized the PCR. TCRdb's copy holds only in-frame clones and misses some; the assay was immunoSEQ multiplex PCR. The data contain 95,000 to 150,000 clones, roughly 83% of them seen just once; the ten biggest clones take up roughly 20%. What was sequenced was PBMCs. This sequence originates from a man aged 18 to 35 in good health and CMV-seropositive.

CDR3 nucleotides: TGTGCCAGTGGACTAGCGGGGGGGGGCACCGGGGAGCTGTTTTTT. Amino acid sequence: CASGLAGGGTGELFF. The genes are TRBV19 and TRBJ2-2; 15 bases agree with TRBD2. CDR1 is LNHDA and CDR2 is SQIVND in the germline V gene (reference sequence). This CDR3 has 15 amino acids. After removal of 8 bases from V and 4 bases from J, the junction contained 2 bases not matched to a gene.